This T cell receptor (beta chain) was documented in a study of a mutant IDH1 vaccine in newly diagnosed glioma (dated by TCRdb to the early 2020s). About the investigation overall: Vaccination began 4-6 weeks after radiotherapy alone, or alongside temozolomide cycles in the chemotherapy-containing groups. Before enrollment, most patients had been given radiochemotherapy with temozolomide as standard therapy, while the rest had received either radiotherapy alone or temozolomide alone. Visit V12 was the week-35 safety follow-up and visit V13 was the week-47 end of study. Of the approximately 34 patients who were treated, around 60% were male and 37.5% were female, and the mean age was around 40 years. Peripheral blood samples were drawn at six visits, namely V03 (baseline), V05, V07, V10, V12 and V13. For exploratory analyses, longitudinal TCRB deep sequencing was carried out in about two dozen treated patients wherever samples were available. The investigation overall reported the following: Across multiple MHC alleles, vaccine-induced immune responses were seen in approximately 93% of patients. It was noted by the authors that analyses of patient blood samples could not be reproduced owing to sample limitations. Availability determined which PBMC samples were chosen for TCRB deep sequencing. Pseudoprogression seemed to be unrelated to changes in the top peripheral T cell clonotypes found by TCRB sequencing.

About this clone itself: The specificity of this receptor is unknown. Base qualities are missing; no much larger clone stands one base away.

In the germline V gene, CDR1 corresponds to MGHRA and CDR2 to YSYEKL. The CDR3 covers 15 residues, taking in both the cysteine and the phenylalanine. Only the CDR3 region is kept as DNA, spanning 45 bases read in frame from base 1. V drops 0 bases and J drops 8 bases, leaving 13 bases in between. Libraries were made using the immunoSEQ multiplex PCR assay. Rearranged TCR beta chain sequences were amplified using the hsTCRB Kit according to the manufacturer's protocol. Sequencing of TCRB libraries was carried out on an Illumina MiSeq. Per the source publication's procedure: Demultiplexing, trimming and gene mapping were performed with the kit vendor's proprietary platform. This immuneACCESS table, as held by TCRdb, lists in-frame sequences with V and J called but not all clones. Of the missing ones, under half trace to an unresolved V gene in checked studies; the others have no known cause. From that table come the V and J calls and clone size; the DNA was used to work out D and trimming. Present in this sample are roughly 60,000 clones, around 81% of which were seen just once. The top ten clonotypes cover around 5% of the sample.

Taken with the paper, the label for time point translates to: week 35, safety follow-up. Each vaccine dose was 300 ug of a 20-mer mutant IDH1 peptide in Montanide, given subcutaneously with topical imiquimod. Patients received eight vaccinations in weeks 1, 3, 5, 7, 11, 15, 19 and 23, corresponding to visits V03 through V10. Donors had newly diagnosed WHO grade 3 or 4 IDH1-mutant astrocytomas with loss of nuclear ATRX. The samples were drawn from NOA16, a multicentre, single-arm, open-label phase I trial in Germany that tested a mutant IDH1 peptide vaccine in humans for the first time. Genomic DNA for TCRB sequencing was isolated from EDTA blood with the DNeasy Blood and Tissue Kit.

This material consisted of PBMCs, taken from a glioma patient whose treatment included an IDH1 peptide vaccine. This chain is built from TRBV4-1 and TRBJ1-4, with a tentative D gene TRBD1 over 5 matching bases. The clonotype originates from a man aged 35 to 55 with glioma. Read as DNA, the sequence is TGCGCCAGCAGCCAAGAGGGAGGGAAGGGGGAAAAACTGTTTTTT. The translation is CASSQEGGKGEKLFF.